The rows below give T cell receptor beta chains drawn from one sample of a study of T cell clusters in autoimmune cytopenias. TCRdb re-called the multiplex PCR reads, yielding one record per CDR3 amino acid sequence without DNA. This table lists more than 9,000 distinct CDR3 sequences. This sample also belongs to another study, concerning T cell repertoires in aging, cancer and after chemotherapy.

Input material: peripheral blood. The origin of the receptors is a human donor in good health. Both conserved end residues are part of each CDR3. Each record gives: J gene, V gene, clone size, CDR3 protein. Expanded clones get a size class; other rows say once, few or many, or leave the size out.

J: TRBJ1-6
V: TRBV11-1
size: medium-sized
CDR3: CASSLEQGPRHSPLHF

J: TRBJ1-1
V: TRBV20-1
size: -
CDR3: CSVGGVGNTEAFF

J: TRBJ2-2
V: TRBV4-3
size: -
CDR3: CASSPQTSGVMVGELFF

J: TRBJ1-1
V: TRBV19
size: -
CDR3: CASSISGYREAFF

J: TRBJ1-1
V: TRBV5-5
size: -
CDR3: CASSRIGVLNTEAFF

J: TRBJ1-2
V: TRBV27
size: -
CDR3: CASTPLAGVGSGYTF

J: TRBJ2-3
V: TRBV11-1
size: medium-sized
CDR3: CASKGREADTQYF

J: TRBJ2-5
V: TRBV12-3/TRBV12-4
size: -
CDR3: CATSLGFGETQYF

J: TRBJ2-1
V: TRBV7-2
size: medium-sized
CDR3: CASSSGLARNNEQFF

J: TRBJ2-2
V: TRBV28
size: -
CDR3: CASSLAGSTTGELFF

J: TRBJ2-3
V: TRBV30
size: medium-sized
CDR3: CAWGHGGGTDTQYF

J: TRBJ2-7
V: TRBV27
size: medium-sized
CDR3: CASSHTLGEQYF

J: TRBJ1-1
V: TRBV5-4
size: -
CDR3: CASSLSVQNTEAFF

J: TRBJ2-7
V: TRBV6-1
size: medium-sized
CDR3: CASRIPPYEQYF

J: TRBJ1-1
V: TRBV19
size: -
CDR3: CASTSGGILRAFF